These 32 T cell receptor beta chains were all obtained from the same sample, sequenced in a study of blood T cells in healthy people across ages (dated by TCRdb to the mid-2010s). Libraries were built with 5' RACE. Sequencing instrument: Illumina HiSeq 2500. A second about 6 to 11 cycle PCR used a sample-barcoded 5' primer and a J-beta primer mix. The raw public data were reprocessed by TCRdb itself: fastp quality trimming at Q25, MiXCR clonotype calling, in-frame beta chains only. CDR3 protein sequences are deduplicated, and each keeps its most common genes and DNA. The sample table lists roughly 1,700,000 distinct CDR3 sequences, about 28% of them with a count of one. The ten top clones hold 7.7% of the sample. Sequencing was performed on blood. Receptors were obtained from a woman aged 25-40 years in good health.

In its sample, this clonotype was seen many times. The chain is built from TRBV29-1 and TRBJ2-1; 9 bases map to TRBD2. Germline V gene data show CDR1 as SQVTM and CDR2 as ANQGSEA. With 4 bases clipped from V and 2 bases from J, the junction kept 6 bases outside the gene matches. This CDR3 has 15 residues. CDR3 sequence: CSVGLSGGPYNEQFF. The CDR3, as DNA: TGCAGCGTTGGGTTGAGCGGGGGGCCCTACAATGAGCAGTTCTTC.

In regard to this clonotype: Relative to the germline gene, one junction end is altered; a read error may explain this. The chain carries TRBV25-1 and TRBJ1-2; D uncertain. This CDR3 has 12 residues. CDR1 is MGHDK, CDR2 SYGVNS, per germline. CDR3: CAGSGRHYGYTF. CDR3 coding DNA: TGTGCCGGCAGTGGCAGACACTATGGCTACACCTTC.

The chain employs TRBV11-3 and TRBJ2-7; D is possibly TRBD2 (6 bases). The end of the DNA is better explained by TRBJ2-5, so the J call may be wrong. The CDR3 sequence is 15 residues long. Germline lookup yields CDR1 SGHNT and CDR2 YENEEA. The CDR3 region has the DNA TGTGCCAGCAGCTTGCTCGGGGGAGGTGGAGAGACCCAGTACTTC. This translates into CASSLLGGGGETQYF.

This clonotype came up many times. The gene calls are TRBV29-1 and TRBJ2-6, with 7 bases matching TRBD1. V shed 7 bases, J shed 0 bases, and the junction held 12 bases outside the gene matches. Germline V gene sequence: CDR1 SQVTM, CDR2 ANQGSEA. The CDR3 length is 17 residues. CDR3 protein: CSAVLTGYISGANVLTF. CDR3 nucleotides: TGCAGCGCCGTTCTGACAGGGTATATCTCTGGGGCCAACGTCCTGACTTTC.

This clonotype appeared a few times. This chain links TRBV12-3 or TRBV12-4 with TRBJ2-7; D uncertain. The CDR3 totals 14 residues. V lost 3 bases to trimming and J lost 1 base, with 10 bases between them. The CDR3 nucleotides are TGTGCCAGCAGTTTCGTGGCACAATCCTACGAGCAGTACTTC. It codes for CASSFVAQSYEQYF.

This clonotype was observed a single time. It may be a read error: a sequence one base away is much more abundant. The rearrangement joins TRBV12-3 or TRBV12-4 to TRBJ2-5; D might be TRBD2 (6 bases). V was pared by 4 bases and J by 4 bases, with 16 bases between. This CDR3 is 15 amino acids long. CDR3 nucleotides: TGTGCCAGCAGTTCGAGGGGCGGGGAGGCAGAGACCCAGTACTTC. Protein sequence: CASSSRGGEAETQYF.

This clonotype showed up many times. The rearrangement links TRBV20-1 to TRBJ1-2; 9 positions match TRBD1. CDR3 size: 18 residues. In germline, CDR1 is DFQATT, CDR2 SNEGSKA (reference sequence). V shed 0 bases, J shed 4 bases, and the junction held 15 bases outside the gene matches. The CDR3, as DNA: TGCAGTGCTAGAGATAGGGGGAGACCAACAGGGGGCGTCTATGGCTACACCTTC. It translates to CSARDRGRPTGGVYGYTF.

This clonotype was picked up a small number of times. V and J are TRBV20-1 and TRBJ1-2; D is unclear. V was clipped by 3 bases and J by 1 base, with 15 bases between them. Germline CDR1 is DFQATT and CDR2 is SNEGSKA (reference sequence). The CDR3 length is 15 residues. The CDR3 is CSASLPGPLNYGYTF. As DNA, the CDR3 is TGCAGTGCTAGTTTACCCGGGCCGCTTAACTATGGCTACACCTTC.

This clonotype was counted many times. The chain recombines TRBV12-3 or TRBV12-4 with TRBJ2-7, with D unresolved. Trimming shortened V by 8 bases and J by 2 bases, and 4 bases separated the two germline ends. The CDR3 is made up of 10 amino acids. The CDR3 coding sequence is TGTGCCAGCGGCACCTACGAGCAGTACTTC. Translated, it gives CASGTYEQYF.

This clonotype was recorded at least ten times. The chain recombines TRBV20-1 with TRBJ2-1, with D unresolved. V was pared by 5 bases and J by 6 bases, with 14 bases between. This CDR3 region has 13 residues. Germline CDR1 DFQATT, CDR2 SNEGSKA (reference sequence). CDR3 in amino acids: CSALYDSLNEQFF. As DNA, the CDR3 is TGCAGTGCTCTTTACGACTCCCTCAATGAGCAGTTCTTC.

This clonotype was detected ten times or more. The CDR3 sequence: CATSTYRGTYEQYF. CDR3 nucleotide sequence: TGTGCCACCAGCACCTACAGGGGGACCTACGAGCAGTACTTC. The chain combines TRBV15 with TRBJ2-7, with TRBD1 matching 8 bases. The CDR3 is 14 amino acids. The V and J ends lost 4 bases and 2 bases, in that order; junction bases with no gene match: 4. CDR1 is LNHNV and CDR2 is YYDKDF in the germline V gene (reference sequence).

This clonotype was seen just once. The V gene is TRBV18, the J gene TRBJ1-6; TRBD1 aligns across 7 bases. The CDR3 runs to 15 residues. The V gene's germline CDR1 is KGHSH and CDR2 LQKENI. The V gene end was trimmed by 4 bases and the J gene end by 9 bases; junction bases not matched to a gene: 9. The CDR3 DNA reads TGTGCCAGCTCACTATTTACAGGGGAGACTTCACCCCTCCACTTT. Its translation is CASSLFTGETSPLHF.

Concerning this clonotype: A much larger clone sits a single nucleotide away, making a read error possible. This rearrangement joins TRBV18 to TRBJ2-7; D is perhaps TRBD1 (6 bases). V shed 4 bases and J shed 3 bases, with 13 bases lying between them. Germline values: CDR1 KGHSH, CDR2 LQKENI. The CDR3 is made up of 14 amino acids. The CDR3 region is CASSQQAQGYEQYF. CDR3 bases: TGTGCCAGCTCACAACAAGCACAGGGCTACGAGCAGTACTTC.

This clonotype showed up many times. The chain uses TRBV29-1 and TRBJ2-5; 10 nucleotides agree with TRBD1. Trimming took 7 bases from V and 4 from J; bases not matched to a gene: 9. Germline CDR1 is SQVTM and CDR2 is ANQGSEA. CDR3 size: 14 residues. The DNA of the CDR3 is TGCAGCGCAGGGGGGACAGGGGCGGGAGAGACCCAGTACTTC. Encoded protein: CSAGGTGAGETQYF.

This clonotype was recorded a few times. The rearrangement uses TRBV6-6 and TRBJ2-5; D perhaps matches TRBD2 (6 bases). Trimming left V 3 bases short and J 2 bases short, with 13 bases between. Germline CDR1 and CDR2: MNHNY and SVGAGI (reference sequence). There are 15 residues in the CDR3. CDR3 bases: TGTGCCAGCAGTTATTGGGGTCGGGAGCAAGAGACCCAGTACTTC. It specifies CASSYWGREQETQYF.

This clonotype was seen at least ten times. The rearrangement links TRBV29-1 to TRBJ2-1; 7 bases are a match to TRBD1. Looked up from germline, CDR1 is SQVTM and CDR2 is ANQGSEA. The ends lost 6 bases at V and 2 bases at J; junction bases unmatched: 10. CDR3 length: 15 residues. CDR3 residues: CSVDPTGFAYNEQFF. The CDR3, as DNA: TGCAGCGTGGACCCGACAGGGTTTGCCTACAATGAGCAGTTCTTC.

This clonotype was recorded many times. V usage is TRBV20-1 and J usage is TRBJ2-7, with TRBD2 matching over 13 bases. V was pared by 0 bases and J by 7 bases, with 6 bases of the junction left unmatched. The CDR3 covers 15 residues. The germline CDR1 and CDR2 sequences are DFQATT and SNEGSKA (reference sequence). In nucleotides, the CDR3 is TGCAGTGCTAGAGATCCGACTAGCGGGAGGCGGGAGCAGTACTTC. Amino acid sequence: CSARDPTSGRREQYF.

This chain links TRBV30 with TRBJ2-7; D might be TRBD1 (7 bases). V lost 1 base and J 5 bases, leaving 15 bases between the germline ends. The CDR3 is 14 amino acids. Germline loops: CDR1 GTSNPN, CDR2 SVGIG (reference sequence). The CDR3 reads CAWSGNRGGNEQYF. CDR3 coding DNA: TGTGCCTGGAGTGGCAACAGGGGAGGCAACGAGCAGTACTTC.

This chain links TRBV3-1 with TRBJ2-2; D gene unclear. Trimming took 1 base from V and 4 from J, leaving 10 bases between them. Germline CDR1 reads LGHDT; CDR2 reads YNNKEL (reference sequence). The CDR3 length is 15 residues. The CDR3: CASSQVALGTGELFF. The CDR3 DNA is TGTGCCAGCAGCCAAGTTGCGTTGGGCACCGGGGAGCTGTTTTTT.

The CDR3 DNA is TGCAGTGCTAGAGATCGAAAAACTAGCACAGATACGCAGTATTTT. Protein product: CSARDRKTSTDTQYF. This sequence joins TRBV20-1 and TRBJ2-3; D gene ambiguous. V dropped 0 bases and J dropped 0 bases, with 10 bases sitting between them. The CDR3 runs to 15 residues. Germline V lookup: CDR1 DFQATT, CDR2 SNEGSKA (reference sequence).

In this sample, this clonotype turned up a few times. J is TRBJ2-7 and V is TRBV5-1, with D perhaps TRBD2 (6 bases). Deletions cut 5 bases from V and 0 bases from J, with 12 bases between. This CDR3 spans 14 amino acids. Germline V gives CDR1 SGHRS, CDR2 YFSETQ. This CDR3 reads CASRWEVHSYEQYF. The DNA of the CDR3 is TGCGCCAGCAGGTGGGAGGTTCACTCCTACGAGCAGTACTTC.

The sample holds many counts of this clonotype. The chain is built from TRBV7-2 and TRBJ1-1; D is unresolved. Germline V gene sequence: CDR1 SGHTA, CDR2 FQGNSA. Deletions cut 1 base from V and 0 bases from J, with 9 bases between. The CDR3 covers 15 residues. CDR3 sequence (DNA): TGTGCCAGCAGCTTAGAAGGAGCGATGAACACTGAAGCTTTCTTT. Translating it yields CASSLEGAMNTEAFF.

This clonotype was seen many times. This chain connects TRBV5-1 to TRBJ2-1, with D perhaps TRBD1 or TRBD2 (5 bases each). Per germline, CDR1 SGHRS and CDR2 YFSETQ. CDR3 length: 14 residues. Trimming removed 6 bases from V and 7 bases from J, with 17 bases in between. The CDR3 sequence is CASKSRDRRNEQFF. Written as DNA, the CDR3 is TGCGCCAGCAAATCCAGGGACCGCCGGAATGAGCAGTTCTTC.

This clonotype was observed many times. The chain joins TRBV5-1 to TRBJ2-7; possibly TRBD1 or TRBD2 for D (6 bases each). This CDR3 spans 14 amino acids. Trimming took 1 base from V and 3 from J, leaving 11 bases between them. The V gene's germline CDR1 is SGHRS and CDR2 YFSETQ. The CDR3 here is CASSLTGGRYEQYF. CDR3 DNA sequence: TGCGCCAGCAGCTTGACCGGGGGCCGCTACGAGCAGTACTTC. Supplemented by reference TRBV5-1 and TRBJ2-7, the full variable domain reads KAGVTQTPRYLIKTRGQQVTLSCSPISGHRSVSWYQQTPGQGLQFLFEYFSETQRNKGNFPGRFSGRQFSNSRSEMNVSTLELGDSALYLCASSLTGGRYEQYFGPGTRLTVT.

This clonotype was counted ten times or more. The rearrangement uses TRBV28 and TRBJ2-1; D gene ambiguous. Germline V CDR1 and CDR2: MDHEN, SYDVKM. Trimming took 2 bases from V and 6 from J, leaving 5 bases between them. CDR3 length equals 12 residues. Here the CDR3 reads CASSLISNEQFF. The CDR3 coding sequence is TGTGCCAGCAGTTTAATAAGCAATGAGCAGTTCTTC.

The CDR3 is CASSVVFGDRGNNEQFF. The CDR3 DNA reads as TGTGCCAGCAGCGTAGTTTTTGGGGACAGGGGTAACAATGAGCAGTTCTTC. The rearrangement links TRBV9 to TRBJ2-1; TRBD1 agrees at 10 bases. V shed 0 bases and J 5 bases; nucleotides not matched to a gene: 8. This CDR3 region has 17 residues. The germline CDR1 and CDR2 sequences are SGDLS and YYNGEE.

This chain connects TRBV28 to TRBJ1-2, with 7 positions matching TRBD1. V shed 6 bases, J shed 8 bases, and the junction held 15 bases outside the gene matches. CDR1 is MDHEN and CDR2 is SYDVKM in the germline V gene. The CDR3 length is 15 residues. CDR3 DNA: TGTGCCAGCAGCCCTGAGGGGGCGGGGGCGAAGGGCTACACCTTC. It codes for CASSPEGAGAKGYTF.

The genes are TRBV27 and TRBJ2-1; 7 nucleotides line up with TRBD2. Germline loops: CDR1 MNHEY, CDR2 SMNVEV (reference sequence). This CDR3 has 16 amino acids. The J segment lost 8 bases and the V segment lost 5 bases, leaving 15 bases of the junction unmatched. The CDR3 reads CASSAILGGSLDEQFF. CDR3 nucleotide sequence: TGTGCCAGCAGTGCCATCCTCGGCGGGAGCCTCGATGAGCAGTTCTTC.

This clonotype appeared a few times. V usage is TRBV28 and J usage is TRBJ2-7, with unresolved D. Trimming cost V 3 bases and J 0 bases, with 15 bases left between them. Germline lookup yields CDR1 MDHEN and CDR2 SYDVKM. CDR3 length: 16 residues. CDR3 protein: CASSFSRVGASYEQYF. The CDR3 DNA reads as TGTGCCAGCAGTTTTAGCCGAGTGGGCGCCTCCTACGAGCAGTACTTC.

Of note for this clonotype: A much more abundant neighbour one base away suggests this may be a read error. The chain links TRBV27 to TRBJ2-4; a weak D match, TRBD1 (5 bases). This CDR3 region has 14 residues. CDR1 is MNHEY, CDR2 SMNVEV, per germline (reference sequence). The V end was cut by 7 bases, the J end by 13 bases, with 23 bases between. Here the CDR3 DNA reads TGTGCCAGCAAAGCAGGGCCAATTTACAATGAGCAGTACTTC. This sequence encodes CASKAGPIYNEQYF.

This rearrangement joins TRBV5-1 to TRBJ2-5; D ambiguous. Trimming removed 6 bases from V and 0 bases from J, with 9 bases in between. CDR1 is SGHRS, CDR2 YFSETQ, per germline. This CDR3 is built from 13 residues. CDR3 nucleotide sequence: TGCGCCAGCATCTTAGGCAACCAAGAGACCCAGTACTTC. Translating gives CASILGNQETQYF.

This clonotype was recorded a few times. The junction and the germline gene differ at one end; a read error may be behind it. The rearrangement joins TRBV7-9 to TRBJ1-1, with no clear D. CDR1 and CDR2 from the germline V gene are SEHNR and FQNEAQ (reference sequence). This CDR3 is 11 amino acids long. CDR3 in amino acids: CASTLYTEAFF. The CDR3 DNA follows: TGTGCCAGCACCTTATACACTGAAGCTTTCTTT.